One and the same sample provided the 31 T cell receptor beta chains below, sequenced in a study of beta chain features in type 1 diabetes. Study outcomes and limitations: For Type 1 diabetes patients, all four CD4+ subsets carried TCRB CDR3s that were moderately but significantly shorter.

The authors reverse transcribed all of the isolated RNA, so sequencing captured expressed TCRB transcripts. Assay: immunoSEQ multiplex PCR; the TCRdb copy retains only in-frame clones and omits some. The repertoire has 150,000 to 170,000 clones, 10% of them found once; the top ten carry 0.5%. Their recognized antigens are unknown. The sequenced sample was central memory CD4+ T cells from blood. All receptors derive from a man aged 30-40 years with type 1 diabetes.

The rearrangement links TRBV6-5 to TRBJ1-5, with TRBD1 as a possible D gene (5 bases). V was trimmed by 6 bases and J by 8 bases, leaving 14 bases between them. Germline V gene sequence: CDR1 MNHEY, CDR2 SVGAGI. The CDR3 totals 13 residues. Here the CDR3 DNA reads TGTGCCAGCAGCTATGGGGGGAGGAAGCCCCAGCATTTT. Protein: CASSYGGRKPQHF.

The chain has TRBV7-2 and TRBJ2-2, with TRBD2 matching 7 bases. CDR3 length: 16 residues. Per germline, CDR1 SGHTA and CDR2 FQGNSA. With 4 bases clipped from V and 1 base from J, the junction kept 6 bases outside the gene matches. CDR3 DNA: TGTGCCAGCAGCTCCGGGACTACCCAGAACACCGGGGAGCTGTTTTTT. Amino acid sequence: CASSSGTTQNTGELFF.

The chain combines TRBV5-1 with TRBJ2-2, with 7 bases fitting TRBD1. The CDR3 contains 16 residues. CDR1 is SGHRS and CDR2 is YFSETQ in the germline V gene. J lost 3 bases, V lost 0 bases, and 5 bases had no gene match. CDR3 in amino acids: CASSLEGAAYTGELFF. The CDR3 nucleotides read TGCGCCAGCAGCTTGGAGGGGGCTGCCTACACCGGGGAGCTGTTTTTT.

This chain joins TRBV28 and TRBJ2-5; the D gene is possibly TRBD1 (6 bases). Per the germline V gene, CDR1 is MDHEN and CDR2 is SYDVKM. V was shortened by 5 bases and J by 13 bases, with 14 bases between the two germline ends. This CDR3 has 11 residues. Here the CDR3 reads CASSPTGRRYF. The CDR3 DNA is TGTGCCAGCAGTCCTACAGGGCGGCGGTACTTC.

This clone was found a few times. The gene calls are TRBV6-6 and TRBJ2-7; 7 bases agree with TRBD2. The V and J ends lost 7 bases and 4 bases, in that order; junction bases with no gene match: 7. This CDR3 has 13 amino acids. Germline CDR1 is MNHNY and CDR2 is SVGAGI (reference sequence). The chain's CDR3 is CASKTPSGYEQYF. CDR3 sequence (DNA): TGTGCCAGCAAAACGCCTAGCGGATACGAGCAGTACTTC.

The chain joins TRBV11-2 to TRBJ2-3, with D maybe TRBD2 (5 bases). The V end was cut by 5 bases, the J end by 4 bases, with 13 bases between. This CDR3 has 14 amino acids. The germline V gene encodes CDR1 SGHAT and CDR2 FQNNGV. DNA of the CDR3: TGTGCCAGCAGCATTGGGAGTCACTCAGATACGCAGTATTTT. As protein: CASSIGSHSDTQYF.

This clone was counted only a few times. The rearrangement joins TRBV11-2 to TRBJ1-1; 8 positions match TRBD1. This CDR3 comprises 15 residues. J was trimmed by 6 bases and V by 1 base; bases with no gene match: 7. Per the germline V gene, CDR1 is SGHAT and CDR2 is FQNNGV. CDR3 region: CASSLVSQGAAEAFF. For the CDR3, the DNA is TGTGCCAGCAGCTTAGTTAGTCAGGGGGCTGCTGAAGCTTTCTTT.

This chain links TRBV9 with TRBJ2-1; 11 nucleotides align to TRBD2. V shed 0 bases and J 7 bases; nucleotides not matched to a gene: 6. This CDR3 has 16 residues. Germline V gene sequence: CDR1 SGDLS, CDR2 YYNGEE. The CDR3 sequence is CASSVGWLAGGNEQFF. CDR3 nucleotides: TGTGCCAGCAGCGTAGGTTGGCTAGCGGGAGGTAATGAGCAGTTCTTC.

This clone occurred a few times. One end of the junction varies from germline; a read error may be responsible. The chain combines TRBV2 with TRBJ1-1, with TRBD1 identical over 7 bases. Germline-derived CDR1 and CDR2 are SNHLY and FYNNEI. The CDR3 contains 14 residues. CDR3 coding DNA: TGTGCCAGCAATGAACAGGGGATGAACACTGAAGCTTTCTTT. Translation gives CASNEQGMNTEAFF.

This chain connects TRBV19 to TRBJ2-1, with 13 bases lining up with TRBD2. V shed 8 bases, J shed 3 bases, and the junction held 7 bases outside the gene matches. Germline CDR1 reads LNHDA; CDR2 reads SQIVND (reference sequence). This CDR3 comprises 16 residues. The CDR3 sequence: CASGLAGEPRYNEQFF. The CDR3, as DNA: TGTGCCAGTGGACTAGCGGGAGAGCCCCGCTACAATGAGCAGTTCTTC.

The V call is TRBV7-3, the J call TRBJ2-7; 7 nucleotides agree with TRBD1. The J segment lost 0 bases and the V segment lost 5 bases, leaving 7 bases of the junction unmatched. Germline V gene sequence: CDR1 SGHTA, CDR2 FQGTGA. The CDR3 extends over 15 amino acids. The DNA of the CDR3 is TGTGCCAGCAGCCGGGACAGCACGACCTCCTACGAGCAGTACTTC. Translated, it gives CASSRDSTTSYEQYF.

This clone turned up a few times. The J gene is TRBJ2-7, the V gene TRBV4-2; maybe TRBD2 (6 bases). The germline V and J ends were trimmed by 1 base and 1 base, with 11 bases remaining between them. The germline gives CDR1 LGHNA, CDR2 YNFKEQ. CDR3 length: 15 residues. The CDR3 coding sequence is TGTGCCAGCAGCCAAGGGGTTAGCGGATCCTACGAGCAGTACTTC. It specifies CASSQGVSGSYEQYF.

The chain recombines TRBV7-9 with TRBJ2-7, with TRBD1 matching 8 bases. Per germline, CDR1 SEHNR and CDR2 FQNEAQ (reference sequence). The CDR3 totals 14 residues. With 7 bases clipped from V and 0 bases from J, the junction kept 5 bases outside the gene matches. The CDR3 here is CASNTGGSSYEQYF. CDR3 nucleotide sequence: TGTGCCAGCAACACAGGGGGTTCCTCCTACGAGCAGTACTTC.

This chain links TRBV7-2 with TRBJ1-2; D is undetermined. The V and J ends lost 0 bases and 2 bases respectively, with 4 bases between them. Germline V gene data show CDR1 as SGHTA and CDR2 as FQGNSA. There are 13 residues in the CDR3. The CDR3 nucleotides read TGTGCCAGCAGCTTAGCCGGGAACTATGGCTACACCTTC. It codes for CASSLAGNYGYTF.

In this sample, this clone turned up a few times. The chain combines TRBV11-2 with TRBJ2-7, with 7 bases that match TRBD1. The junction had 5 bases not matched to a gene; V was cut back by 2 bases and J by 4 bases. Looked up from germline, CDR1 is SGHAT and CDR2 is FQNNGV. The CDR3 is made up of 14 amino acids. The CDR3 sequence is CASSLMQGVYEQYF. The CDR3 DNA follows: TGTGCCAGCAGCTTAATGCAGGGGGTATACGAGCAGTACTTC.

This clone was counted many times. DNA for the CDR3: TGCAGCGCAACATGGACAGGGGGGAACCAAGAGACCCAGTACTTC. This gives the protein CSATWTGGNQETQYF. This rearrangement joins TRBV29-1 to TRBJ2-5; 10 bases align to TRBD1. The junction had 8 bases not matched to a gene; V was cut back by 7 bases and J by 0 bases. Looked up from germline, CDR1 is SQVTM and CDR2 is ANQGSEA. The CDR3 runs 15 residues.

In its sample, this clone was seen a few times. The chain employs TRBV27 and TRBJ2-2; 7 nucleotides align to TRBD1. CDR1 MNHEY and CDR2 SMNVEV come from the germline V gene (reference sequence). This CDR3 has 16 amino acids. V dropped 3 bases and J dropped 0; count of bases not matched to a gene: 4. CDR3 residues: CASSLRTGANTGELFF. In DNA, the CDR3 is TGTGCCAGCAGTTTGCGGACAGGCGCGAACACCGGGGAGCTGTTTTTT.

The genes are TRBV29-1 and TRBJ1-2, with D possibly being TRBD1 (6 bases). Germline V gene data show CDR1 as SQVTM and CDR2 as ANQGSEA. The CDR3 totals 14 residues. V was cut by 0 bases and J by 8 bases, with 16 bases left in between. Here the CDR3 DNA reads TGCAGCGTTGAAGAACGCGGGGGCGGGACAGGCTACACCTTC. Its translation: CSVEERGGGTGYTF. Based on the CDR3 plus reference TRBV29-1 and TRBJ1-2, the full variable domain is SAVISQKPSRDICQRGTSLTIQCQVDSQVTMMFWYRQQPGQSLTLIATANQGSEATYESGFVIDKFPISRPNLTFSTLTVSNMSPEDSSIYLCSVEERGGGTGYTFGSGTRLTVV.

The V gene is TRBV28, the J gene TRBJ2-3; 7 nucleotides align to TRBD2. With 7 bases clipped from V and 3 bases from J, the junction kept 10 bases outside the gene matches. The CDR3 is 15 residues long. The V gene's germline CDR1 is MDHEN and CDR2 SYDVKM. Here the CDR3 DNA reads TGTGCCAGCAATAGAGGCGGGAGTATGACAGATACGCAGTATTTT. Amino acid sequence: CASNRGGSMTDTQYF.

The chain combines TRBV28 with TRBJ2-5, with 11 bases matching TRBD2. There are 17 residues in the CDR3. With V trimmed by 5 bases and J by 2 bases, 10 bases remained unmatched. Germline V lookup: CDR1 MDHEN, CDR2 SYDVKM. CDR3 protein: CASSQPGTSGNQETQYF. The CDR3 DNA is TGTGCCAGCAGTCAACCCGGGACTAGCGGTAATCAAGAGACCCAGTACTTC. Based on the CDR3 plus reference TRBV28 and TRBJ2-5, the full variable domain is DVKVTQSSRYLVKRTGEKVFLECVQDMDHENMFWYRQDPGLGLRLIYFSYDVKMKEKGDIPEGYSVSREKKERFSLILESASTNQTSMYLCASSQPGTSGNQETQYFGPGTRLLVL.

This clone has a handful of counts. DNA of the CDR3: TGTGCCAGCGGTAGGGGAGATACGCAGTATTTT. Protein sequence: CASGRGDTQYF. The genes are TRBV7-3 and TRBJ2-3; D possibly corresponds to TRBD1 (5 bases). V lost 8 bases to trimming and J lost 5 bases, with 8 bases between them. CDR1 is SGHTA, CDR2 FQGTGA, per germline. The CDR3 covers 11 residues.

This clone was seen a few times. This chain joins TRBV7-2 and TRBJ2-7, with TRBD1 identical over 8 bases. This CDR3 is 13 amino acids long. Germline CDR1 and CDR2: SGHTA and FQGNSA. V was clipped by 5 bases and J by 6 bases; unmatched bases: 6. The CDR3 nucleotides read TGTGCCAGCAGCCGAGGACAGGGAGTCGAGCAGTACTTC. This encodes CASSRGQGVEQYF.

This clone has a handful of counts. The chain links TRBV6-6 to TRBJ1-5, with TRBD1 matching over 8 bases. Per the germline V gene, CDR1 is MNHNY and CDR2 is SVGAGI (reference sequence). The CDR3 totals 15 residues. After removal of 7 bases from V and 3 bases from J, the junction contained 8 bases not matched to a gene. CDR3 amino acids: CASTTGQAHNQPQHF. For the CDR3, the DNA is TGTGCCAGCACCACGGGACAGGCTCACAATCAGCCCCAGCATTTT.

The rearrangement joins TRBV20-1 to TRBJ2-7; a weak D match, TRBD2 (5 bases). The CDR3 spans 10 residues. Germline V lookup: CDR1 DFQATT, CDR2 SNEGSKA (reference sequence). V was cut by 7 bases and J by 5 bases, with 9 bases left in between. CDR3 nucleotides: TGCAGTGGGGTCGGGAACGAGCAGTACTTC. Translation gives CSGVGNEQYF.

This clone was seen ten or more times. V is TRBV7-2 and J is TRBJ2-5; 9 bases map to TRBD2. V lost 2 bases and J lost 3; bases outside the gene matches: 4. The CDR3 length is 15 residues. Germline assignment: CDR1 SGHTA and CDR2 FQGNSA. The CDR3 reads CASSLSGRSKETQYF. DNA for the CDR3: TGTGCCAGCAGCTTAAGCGGGAGGAGTAAAGAGACCCAGTACTTC.

V and J are TRBV19 and TRBJ2-1, with 14 positions matching TRBD2. CDR1 LNHDA and CDR2 SQIVND come from the germline V gene (reference sequence). Trimming cost V 7 bases and J 12 bases; bases outside gene matches: 8. The CDR3 totals 14 residues. The CDR3 protein is CASTGLAGGSGQFF. DNA of the CDR3: TGTGCCAGTACCGGACTAGCGGGAGGAAGTGGGCAGTTCTTC.

This clone appeared a few times. The chain uses TRBV29-1 and TRBJ1-3, with a weak D call TRBD1 (6 bases). This CDR3 contains 10 residues. Germline V lookup: CDR1 SQVTM, CDR2 ANQGSEA. CDR3 sequence reads: CGGGGNTIYF. The DNA for the CDR3 is TGCGGGGGGGGCGGAAACACCATATATTTT.

This clone was counted a few times. This chain joins TRBV19 and TRBJ1-5, with 7 bases lining up with TRBD1. The CDR3 totals 15 residues. J was trimmed by 3 bases and V by 5 bases; bases with no gene match: 7. Germline V gene lookup returns CDR1 LNHDA and CDR2 SQIVND (reference sequence). The CDR3 region is CASSAKGAPNQPQHF. CDR3 nucleotide sequence: TGTGCCAGTAGTGCCAAGGGGGCTCCCAATCAGCCCCAGCATTTT.

The chain links TRBV28 to TRBJ1-1; D might be TRBD1 (6 bases). The CDR3 is made up of 18 amino acids. Germline loops: CDR1 MDHEN, CDR2 SYDVKM. V gave up 5 bases and J gave up 3 bases, with 25 bases separating them. The CDR3 DNA sequence: TGTGCCAGCAGTCGCCCGACGGGCAGGGGATATGAGGACACTGAAGCTTTCTTT. It codes for CASSRPTGRGYEDTEAFF. The full variable domain, completed using reference TRBV28 and TRBJ1-1, is DVKVTQSSRYLVKRTGEKVFLECVQDMDHENMFWYRQDPGLGLRLIYFSYDVKMKEKGDIPEGYSVSREKKERFSLILESASTNQTSMYLCASSRPTGRGYEDTEAFFGQGTRLTVV.

The chain employs TRBV18 and TRBJ2-1, with TRBD1 matching 10 bases. CDR3 size: 14 residues. V trimming: 3 bases; J trimming: 6 bases; junction bases outside the gene matches: 2. Germline values: CDR1 KGHSH, CDR2 LQKENI. CDR3 sequence reads: CASSPGTGANEQFF. CDR3 DNA: TGTGCCAGCTCACCCGGGACAGGGGCCAATGAGCAGTTCTTC.

There are a few counts of this clone. The CDR3 protein is CASSFPGRAPEQYF. CDR3 coding DNA: TGTGCCAGCAGTTTCCCCGGGAGGGCCCCCGAGCAGTACTTC. This sequence joins TRBV28 and TRBJ2-7, with TRBD2 identical over 8 bases. With 3 bases clipped from V and 6 bases from J, the junction kept 7 bases outside the gene matches. Germline V gene lookup returns CDR1 MDHEN and CDR2 SYDVKM. The CDR3 extends over 14 amino acids.